The rows below give T cell receptor beta chains drawn from one sample of a study of T cell repertoires and Cas9 in healthy adults. Clones were read by immunoSEQ multiplex PCR, and TCRdb kept only the in-frame ones, dropping some. The table lists tens of thousands of clones, under 95% of them singletons. The sequencing sample was made of CD4+ effector T cells (CD127+, CD25-, CD137-, CD154-) from PBMCs; culture status not recorded. The receptors originated from a human donor in good health. The CDR3 runs from the conserved cysteine through the conserved F or W. Each record gives: clone size, J gene, D gene, V gene, CDR3 DNA, CDR3 protein. The D gene is left open where the match is weak. Some rows mark clone size as missing; the rest say once, few, many or name a class of expanded clone.

.	TRBJ1-1	.	TRBV6-4	TGTGCCAGCAGTGAGACGAGGGGGGACACTGAAGCTTTCTTT	CASSETRGDTEAFF
.	TRBJ1-1	.	TRBV7-9	TGTGCCAGCAGCTTAGTTTTCCCAATGAACACTGAAGCTTTCTTT	CASSLVFPMNTEAFF
.	TRBJ1-3	.	TRBV7-3	TGTGCCAGCAGCGCGGGAAATGGAAACACCATATATTTT	CASSAGNGNTIYF
.	TRBJ1-6	.	TRBV6-1	TGTGCCAGCACGGACCTTCCACCCCTCCACTTT	CASTDLPPLHF
.	TRBJ1-5	.	TRBV5-1	TGCGCCAGCAGCTTGGGGACAGAGCAGCCCCAGCATTTT	CASSLGTEQPQHF
.	TRBJ2-1	.	TRBV7-3	TGTGCCAGCAGTCGGGCGGGAATCAGTAATGAGCAGTTCTTC	CASSRAGISNEQFF
.	TRBJ1-5	.	TRBV11-2	TGTGCCAGCAGCTCCGCTCGGGCCGGTGGGGTCAATCAGCCCCAGCATTTT	CASSSARAGGVNQPQHF
.	TRBJ2-5	TRBD2	TRBV19	TGTGCCAGTAGCATAGCGGGAGCAGAGACCCAGTACTTC	CASSIAGAETQYF
.	TRBJ2-1	TRBD1	TRBV9	TGTGCCAGCAGCGTTGAGGGGACAGGGAAGAATGAGCAGTTCTTC	CASSVEGTGKNEQFF
.	TRBJ1-4	.	TRBV4-2	TGTGCCAGCAGCCACAGGAGGGGGGACGAAAAACTGTTTTTT	CASSHRRGDEKLFF
.	TRBJ2-7	.	TRBV7-2	TGTGCCAGCAGCTTCGTGGGCGCCGAGCAGTACTTC	CASSFVGAEQYF
once	TRBJ2-3	TRBD1	TRBV7-3	TGTGCCAGCAGCACCCCCCGGGGGACAGGGAGGGGGGATACGCAGTATTTT	CASSTPRGTGRGDTQYF
.	TRBJ1-6	TRBD1	TRBV6-5	TGTGCCAGCAGTTACTCGCGACAGGGTTATAATTCACCCCTCCACTTT	CASSYSRQGYNSPLHF
.	TRBJ2-1	TRBD2	TRBV7-9	TGTGCCAGCAGCCAGGACCGAAGCGGGAGCTACAATGAGCAGTTCTTC	CASSQDRSGSYNEQFF
.	TRBJ2-5	.	TRBV10-3	TGTGCCATCAGAGACAACCAGGAAGAGACCCAGTACTTC	CAIRDNQEETQYF
.	TRBJ1-4	TRBD1	TRBV7-9	TGTGCCAGCAGCGTGACAGGGTCTAATGAAAAACTGTTTTTT	CASSVTGSNEKLFF
once	TRBJ2-4	TRBD2	TRBV5-1	TGCGCCAGCAGCTTGGGACTAGCGGAAAACATTCAGTACTTC	CASSLGLAENIQYF
.	TRBJ2-6	.	TRBV4-3	TGCGCCAGCAGCCATCCCTCTGGGGCCAACGTCCTGACTTTC	CASSHPSGANVLTF
few	TRBJ1-3	.	TRBV7-2	TGTGCCAGCAGCTTAGAGACTTTAAGGTACCCTGGAAACACCATATATTTT	CASSLETLRYPGNTIYF
.	TRBJ2-5	.	TRBV7-2	TGTGCCAGCAGCTCCACGGGTACCCGGGGTATTGAGACCCAGTACTTC	CASSSTGTRGIETQYF
.	TRBJ1-1	TRBD1	TRBV5-6	TGTGCCAGCAGCTGGATTAGACAGGGCGGTTGGCGCGAAGCTTTCTTT	CASSWIRQGGWREAFF
.	TRBJ1-5	.	TRBV18	TGTGCCAGCTCAGAGCGGGATTCAGGTCAGCCCCAGCATTTT	CASSERDSGQPQHF
once	TRBJ1-2	.	TRBV4-3	TGCGCCAGCAGCCAAGTATCGGGGGTTACCTATGGCTACACCTTC	CASSQVSGVTYGYTF
.	TRBJ2-5	.	TRBV9	TGTGCCAGCAGCGTAGCGGGCGGTGTCCGGGGGTTGGGAGAGACCCAGTACTTC	CASSVAGGVRGLGETQYF
once	TRBJ1-2	.	TRBV4-3	TGCGCCAGCAGCCAAGATTCAATCTGGGCTGGGATATTTGGCTACACCTTC	CASSQDSIWAGIFGYTF
.	TRBJ1-4	.	TRBV28	TGTGCCAGCAGTTTGAGCGCGGGGGTTGAAAAACTGTTTTTT	CASSLSAGVEKLFF
.	TRBJ2-1	.	TRBV11-3	TGTGCCAGCAGCTTAGCCGGGATGACCTACAATGAGCAGTTCTTC	CASSLAGMTYNEQFF
once	TRBJ2-3	TRBD1	TRBV15	TGTGCCACCAGCAGATCCCCCCCGGGACAGGGGGCGGATACGCAGTATTTT	CATSRSPPGQGADTQYF
.	TRBJ1-4	TRBD1	TRBV9	TGTGCCAGCAGCGCTCTTCAGGGGGACGGTGAAAAACTGTTTTTT	CASSALQGDGEKLFF
.	TRBJ2-2	TRBD2	TRBV28	TGTGCCAGCAGCAGGTGGGGGGGCACCGGGGAGCTGTTTTTT	CASSRWGGTGELFF
.	TRBJ2-2	.	TRBV4-3	TGCGCCAGCAGCCAATTAACAGACAACACCGGGGAGCTGTTTTTT	CASSQLTDNTGELFF
.	TRBJ2-6	.	TRBV27	TGTGCCAGCCTCTCCTTCTTTCGGGCCTCTGGGGCCAACGTCCTGACTTTC	CASLSFFRASGANVLTF
once	TRBJ1-6	TRBD1	TRBV6-1	TGTGCCAGCAACCCAGACAGGGGAAGCTCACCCCTCCACTTT	CASNPDRGSSPLHF
.	TRBJ2-1	TRBD2	TRBV5-8	TGTGCCAGCAGCTTGCGGACTAGCGCCCATCTAAGGGGTGAGCAGTTCTTC	CASSLRTSAHLRGEQFF
.	TRBJ2-5	.	TRBV11-3	TGTGCCAGCAGCTTAGATCCTGGTGCACGGGGGGCAGCAGAGACCCAGTACTTC	CASSLDPGARGAAETQYF
.	TRBJ1-3	TRBD1	TRBV5-1	TGCGCCAGCAGCCGGGACAGGGGGACCTCTGGAAACACCATATATTTT	CASSRDRGTSGNTIYF
.	TRBJ2-1	.	TRBV9	TGTGCCAGCAGCAAGAGGGATTCCGCAAACGGCTACAATGAGCAGTTCTTC	CASSKRDSANGYNEQFF